The 30 T cell receptor beta chains presented below share a single source sample, sequenced in a study of T cells in Graves' hyperthyroidism and ophthalmopathy. Amplified TCR beta CDR3 regions derived from RNA transcripts. Using the HTBI primer set, a first-round RT-PCR was run on the TCR CDR3. TCRdb ran MiXCR on the multiplex PCR reads and lists one entry per CDR3 protein. There are hundreds of thousands of distinct CDR3 sequences in the sample; 14% to 15% occur only once, and less than 15% lies in the top ten. Sequenced input: blood. These receptors originate from a man aged 18-30 years with Graves' ophthalmopathy.

This clonotype has only a few counts. V is TRBV4-1 and J is TRBJ2-7; D ambiguous. CDR3 length: 14 residues. V was cut by 1 base and J by 3 bases, with 10 bases left in between. The germline gives CDR1 MGHRA, CDR2 YSYEKL. CDR3 in DNA: TGCGCCAGCAGCCAAGCTGAGCGCCTCTACGAGCAGTACTTC. Protein sequence: CASSQAERLYEQYF.

This clonotype occurred many times. This chain connects TRBV7-2 to TRBJ2-3, with TRBD1 as a possible D gene (5 bases). Trimming pared 3 bases from V and 0 bases from J, leaving 13 bases between. The CDR3 spans 16 residues. CDR1 SGHTA and CDR2 FQGNSA come from the germline V gene. This CDR3 is CASSLGTGQSTDTQYF. The CDR3 region has the DNA TGTGCCAGCAGCTTGGGAACAGGACAAAGCACAGATACGCAGTATTTT.

This clonotype was recorded many times. V gene TRBV13 combines with J gene TRBJ2-1; possibly TRBD1 or TRBD2 for D (6 bases each). V was clipped by 3 bases and J by 1 base, with 10 bases between them. The CDR3 has 15 amino acids. Per the germline V gene, CDR1 is PRHDT and CDR2 is FYEKMQ (reference sequence). The CDR3 here is CASSFAGQSYNEQFF. The CDR3, as DNA: TGTGCCAGCAGCTTTGCGGGACAATCCTACAATGAGCAGTTCTTC.

At least ten counts were recorded for this clonotype. The chain couples TRBV30 to TRBJ1-6; D uncertain. The CDR3 is 12 residues long. Per the germline V gene, CDR1 is GTSNPN and CDR2 is SVGIG (reference sequence). Trimming pared 2 bases from V and 9 bases from J, leaving 8 bases between. CDR3 in amino acids: CAWSKPGSPLHF. For the CDR3, the DNA is TGTGCCTGGAGTAAGCCTGGTTCACCCCTCCACTTT.

The chain is built from TRBV3-1 and TRBJ2-2; unclear D gene. Trimming left V 2 bases short and J 0 bases short, with 4 bases between. This CDR3 contains 14 residues. Germline assignment: CDR1 LGHDT and CDR2 YNNKEL (reference sequence). The chain's CDR3 is CASSQMSNTGELFF. CDR3 sequence (DNA): TGTGCCAGCAGCCAAATGTCGAACACCGGGGAGCTGTTTTTT.

The chain carries TRBV6-1 and TRBJ2-3; no firm D call. Trimming took 5 bases from V and 2 from J, leaving 14 bases between them. The CDR3 spans 15 residues. Germline CDR1 MNHNS, CDR2 SASEGT. The CDR3 region is CASSRGRPNTDTQYF. In DNA, the CDR3 is TGTGCCAGCAGTCGCGGCCGGCCTAACACAGATACGCAGTATTTT.

This clonotype has only a few counts. The J gene is TRBJ2-6, the V gene TRBV6-1; D is possibly TRBD1 (6 bases). Trimming took off 5 bases at V and 0 bases at J, with 11 bases between the two ends. The germline V gene has CDR1 MNHNS and CDR2 SASEGT. CDR3 size: 16 residues. The CDR3, as DNA: TGTGCCAGCAGTTCGTACAGGGTCTCTGGGGCCAACGTCCTGACTTTC. It codes for CASSSYRVSGANVLTF.

The chain is built from TRBV11-2 and TRBJ2-5; D uncertain. CDR1 is SGHAT and CDR2 is FQNNGV in the germline V gene. V lost 9 bases, J lost 13 bases, and 27 bases lay in between. The CDR3 length is 14 residues. The CDR3 protein is CASSPGRTLTLPYF. The CDR3 nucleotides read TGTGCCAGTAGTCCGGGCCGGACCCTTACCCTACCGTACTTC.

The rearrangement joins TRBV7-2 to TRBJ2-7; D unresolved. The V end lost 1 base, the J end lost 3 bases, and 13 bases lay between the germline ends. The CDR3 contains 15 residues. Germline V gene data show CDR1 as SGHTA and CDR2 as FQGNSA. The CDR3 sequence: CASSLGIGPNYEQYF. DNA for the CDR3: TGTGCCAGCAGCTTAGGAATAGGGCCAAACTACGAGCAGTACTTC. Complete variable domain (other parts from reference TRBV7-2 and TRBJ2-7): GAGVSQSPSNKVTEKGKDVELRCDPISGHTALYWYRQSLGQGLEFLIYFQGNSAPDKSGLPSDRFSAERTGGSVSTLTIQRTQQEDSAVYLCASSLGIGPNYEQYFGPGTRLTVT.

This clonotype appeared many times. The chain has TRBV12-3 or TRBV12-4 and TRBJ1-4; TRBD1 matches at 7 bases. The V gene end was trimmed by 4 bases and the J gene end by 6 bases; junction bases not matched to a gene: 8. This CDR3 contains 15 residues. CDR3 in amino acids: CASSYLDRADEKLFF. The CDR3 DNA sequence: TGTGCCAGCAGTTACCTCGACAGGGCGGATGAAAAACTGTTTTTT.

This clonotype was observed at least ten times. The chain couples TRBV12-3 or TRBV12-4 to TRBJ1-1, with 9 bases that match TRBD1. The trim removed 3 bases at V and 5 bases at J, leaving 1 base unmatched. This CDR3 region has 13 residues. The CDR3 nucleotides are TGTGCCAGCAGTTTCGGACAGGGGACTGAAGCTTTCTTT. Protein product: CASSFGQGTEAFF.

This clonotype was picked up many times. CDR3 sequence: CSATAEGQGTDEQFF. The CDR3 nucleotides are TGCAGTGCTACCGCTGAGGGACAGGGGACAGATGAGCAGTTCTTC. This chain joins TRBV20-1 and TRBJ2-1, with 10 nucleotides matching TRBD1. Germline CDR1 and CDR2: DFQATT and SNEGSKA (reference sequence). V lost 4 bases, J lost 8 bases, and 11 bases stayed unmatched. CDR3 size: 15 residues.

This clonotype was recorded at least ten times. The genes are TRBV2 and TRBJ2-1; TRBD1 or TRBD2 may be the D gene (6 bases each). CDR1 and CDR2 (germline): SNHLY, FYNNEI. V gave up 4 bases and J gave up 9 bases, with 10 bases separating them. There are 12 residues in the CDR3. CDR3 protein: CASSGLGGEQFF. The CDR3 region has the DNA TGTGCCAGCAGTGGACTAGGGGGTGAGCAGTTCTTC.

This clonotype was picked up a small number of times. This could be a read error, since a much larger clone is one nucleotide away. The conserved closing phenylalanine or tryptophan is absent in this CDR3, likely reflecting a read error. The chain joins TRBV3-1 to TRBJ1-2, with D maybe TRBD1 (6 bases). V dropped 4 bases and J dropped 4 bases, with 13 bases sitting between them. The CDR3 has 14 amino acids. Germline CDR1 and CDR2: LGHDT and YNNKEL (reference sequence). The CDR3 is CASSPLDSRYGYTL. The CDR3 DNA reads as TGTGCCAGCAGCCCCTTGGACAGCCGCTATGGCTACACCCTC.

This clonotype occurred many times. J is TRBJ2-5 and V is TRBV20-1, with 9 bases lining up with TRBD2. V lost 4 bases to trimming and J lost 1 base; unmatched junction nucleotides: 7. There are 15 residues in the CDR3. Germline values: CDR1 DFQATT, CDR2 SNEGSKA (reference sequence). CDR3 DNA sequence: TGCAGTGCTACGGTCCTAGCGGGGTCCCAAGAGACCCAGTACTTC. Its translation is CSATVLAGSQETQYF.

This clonotype was observed many times. This chain links TRBV28 with TRBJ2-2; 8 nucleotides agree with TRBD1. CDR3 length: 15 residues. The junction had 4 bases not matched to a gene; V was cut back by 7 bases and J by 0 bases. CDR1 MDHEN and CDR2 SYDVKM come from the germline V gene. CDR3 nucleotide sequence: TGTGCCAGCATTCTACAGGGGGCGAACACCGGGGAGCTGTTTTTT. Protein product: CASILQGANTGELFF.

About this clonotype: With a much larger clone just one base away, this may be a read error. V usage is TRBV7-9 and J usage is TRBJ2-1; 14 bases are shared with TRBD2. The end of the DNA aligns better with TRBJ2-7, so the J call may be wrong. The CDR3 length is 17 residues. Per the germline V gene, CDR1 is SEHNR and CDR2 is FQNEAQ (reference sequence). The CDR3: CASSLGTSGRTHNEQYF. CDR3 coding DNA: TGTGCCAGCAGCTTAGGGACTAGCGGGAGGACCCACAATGAGCAGTACTTC.

This clonotype has a count of ten or more. The chain combines TRBV30 with TRBJ1-6; D gene ambiguous. V gave up 1 base and J gave up 7 bases, with 8 bases separating them. The CDR3 totals 13 residues. Germline V gives CDR1 GTSNPN, CDR2 SVGIG (reference sequence). CDR3 nucleotides: TGTGCCTGGAGTGCGGACGGAAATTCACCCCTCCACTTT. Its translation: CAWSADGNSPLHF.

In this sample, this clonotype turned up a few times. The chain is built from TRBV14 and TRBJ1-4, with D maybe TRBD1 (5 bases). V dropped 6 bases and J dropped 7 bases, with 12 bases sitting between them. From germline, CDR1 is SGHDN and CDR2 FVKESK. CDR3 length: 13 amino acids. The CDR3 region is CASSIRGGEKLFF. The DNA for the CDR3 is TGTGCCAGCAGTATAAGGGGTGGTGAAAAACTGTTTTTT.

This clonotype was found a few times. The chain employs TRBV19 and TRBJ2-2; D is undetermined. V lost 6 bases and J lost 6, with 14 bases in between. The CDR3 is 14 residues long. CDR1 and CDR2 from the germline V gene are LNHDA and SQIVND (reference sequence). The CDR3 bases are TGTGCCAGTAGGACCCAAGATGTAGCCGGGGAGCTGTTTTTT. This translates into CASRTQDVAGELFF.

This clonotype was detected ten times or more. V gene TRBV6-1 combines with J gene TRBJ2-3; possibly TRBD2 for D (6 bases). This CDR3 contains 16 residues. Germline values: CDR1 MNHNS, CDR2 SASEGT. V lost 2 bases to trimming and J lost 0 bases, with 12 bases between them. Written as DNA, the CDR3 is TGTGCCAGCAGTGAATGGCGGGGTCTTAGCACAGATACGCAGTATTTT. Translation gives CASSEWRGLSTDTQYF.

The J gene is TRBJ2-6, the V gene TRBV12-5, with 10 bases lining up with TRBD2. The CDR3 sequence is 17 residues long. Germline CDR1 LGHNT, CDR2 FRNRAP. The junction had 3 bases not matched to a gene; V was cut back by 3 bases and J by 1 base. As DNA, the CDR3 is TGTGCTAGTGGTTTTTTACTAGCGGGGTCTGGGGCCAACGTCCTGACTTTC. Protein: CASGFLLAGSGANVLTF.

This clonotype was picked up many times. The rearrangement joins TRBV10-1 to TRBJ2-1; either TRBD1 or TRBD2 may fit D (5 bases each). The V gene's germline CDR1 is WNHNN and CDR2 SYGVQD (reference sequence). CDR3 length equals 13 residues. Trimming pared 4 bases from V and 4 bases from J, leaving 8 bases between. The CDR3 protein is CASSGGNYNEQFF. In DNA, the CDR3 is TGCGCCAGCAGTGGGGGGAATTACAATGAGCAGTTCTTC.

In this sample, this clonotype is large. The chain links TRBV5-6 to TRBJ1-6; the D gene is possibly TRBD1 (5 bases). Germline V gives CDR1 SGHDT, CDR2 YYEEEE. CDR3 length: 16 residues. The ends were cut back, 0 bases at V and 4 bases at J, with 11 bases in the middle. The CDR3 region is CASSLAWQGYNSPLHF. CDR3 in DNA: TGTGCCAGCAGCTTGGCCTGGCAGGGATATAATTCACCCCTCCACTTT.

This clonotype turned up a few times. The V and J genes are TRBV5-8 and TRBJ2-5, with TRBD1 matching 9 bases. J was trimmed by 5 bases and V by 4 bases; bases with no gene match: 6. The CDR3 is made up of 14 amino acids. CDR1 and CDR2 (germline): SGHTS, YDEGEE. The CDR3 sequence: CASSRWDREETQYF. The CDR3 nucleotides are TGTGCCAGCAGCCGATGGGACAGGGAGGAGACCCAGTACTTC.

This clonotype was seen repeatedly, ten times or more. The chain combines TRBV28 with TRBJ2-7, with 10 nucleotides matching TRBD1. This CDR3 has 15 amino acids. V dropped 7 bases and J dropped 2; count of bases not matched to a gene: 8. CDR1 is MDHEN and CDR2 is SYDVKM in the germline V gene. The CDR3 nucleotides are TGTGCCAGCACAGAACCGGGGACAGGGGCCTACGAGCAGTACTTC. This encodes CASTEPGTGAYEQYF.

This chain links TRBV5-4 with TRBJ1-1, with D unclear. V was cut by 4 bases and J by 5 bases, with 12 bases left in between. The CDR3 sequence is 13 residues long. Germline-derived CDR1 and CDR2 are SGHNT and YYREEE (reference sequence). CDR3: CASSLDAGTEAFF. The CDR3 bases are TGTGCCAGCAGCCTGGACGCTGGGACTGAAGCTTTCTTT. Using reference TRBV5-4 and TRBJ1-1 for the parts outside the CDR3, the full variable domain is ETGVTQSPTHLIKTRGQQVTLRCSSQSGHNTVSWYQQALGQGPQFIFQYYREEENGRGNFPPRFSGLQFPNYSSELNVNALELDDSALYLCASSLDAGTEAFFGQGTRLTVV.

The V and J genes are TRBV10-3 and TRBJ1-1; unclear D gene. Trimming shortened V by 8 bases and J by 1 base, and 11 bases separated the two germline ends. CDR3 length: 13 residues. CDR1 is ENHRY, CDR2 SYGVKD, per germline. The DNA of the CDR3 is TGTGCCATCGTCGCGGCCCCGAACACTGAAGCTTTCTTT. Encoded protein: CAIVAAPNTEAFF.

This clonotype was recorded a few times. The chain employs TRBV4-1 and TRBJ1-3; D is possibly TRBD1 (6 bases). With 0 bases removed from V and 0 bases from J, the gap between germline ends came to 9 bases. The CDR3 is 16 amino acids. CDR1 MGHRA and CDR2 YSYEKL come from the germline V gene. CDR3 residues: CASSQEGGYSGNTIYF. The CDR3 DNA is TGCGCCAGCAGCCAAGAAGGGGGGTACTCTGGAAACACCATATATTTT.

Ten or more counts support this clonotype. The chain links TRBV20-1 to TRBJ2-1, with D perhaps matching TRBD2 (5 bases). Trimming took 5 bases from V and 15 from J, leaving 14 bases between them. This CDR3 is built from 10 residues. Germline CDR1 reads DFQATT; CDR2 reads SNEGSKA (reference sequence). The CDR3 loop reads CSAYDYAWFF. The DNA of the CDR3 is TGCAGTGCTTATGACTACGCCTGGTTCTTC.